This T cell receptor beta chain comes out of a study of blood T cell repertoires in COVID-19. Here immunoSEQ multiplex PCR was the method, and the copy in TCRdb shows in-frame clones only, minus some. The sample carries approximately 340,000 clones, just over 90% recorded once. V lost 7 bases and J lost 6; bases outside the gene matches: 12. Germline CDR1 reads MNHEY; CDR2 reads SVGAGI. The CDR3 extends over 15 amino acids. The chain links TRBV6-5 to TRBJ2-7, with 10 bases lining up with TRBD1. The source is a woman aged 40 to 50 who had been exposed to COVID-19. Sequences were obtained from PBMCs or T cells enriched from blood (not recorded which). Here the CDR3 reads CASKSYGTGAGEQYF. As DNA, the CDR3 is TGTGCCAGCAAAAGCTATGGGACAGGGGCTGGCGAGCAGTACTTC.